Each of the 5 T cell receptor beta chains below was sequenced from the same sample in a study of blood T cell repertoires in COVID-19. Clones were sequenced by immunoSEQ multiplex PCR, and TCRdb holds only the in-frame ones, with some missing. The sample holds over 90,000 clones, approximately 80% seen once. Sequenced material: peripheral blood. These receptors all come from a man at least 80 years old with COVID-19, enrolled during active disease.

The chain is built from TRBV28 and TRBJ1-1; D is unresolved. Trimming pared 6 bases from V and 8 bases from J, leaving 16 bases between. Germline lookup yields CDR1 MDHEN and CDR2 SYDVKM. The CDR3 is made up of 13 amino acids. The CDR3 loop is CASSSPRSSEAFF. The CDR3 bases are TGTGCCAGCAGCTCCCCCCGGTCTTCCGAAGCTTTCTTT.

This clone was seen a few times. V usage is TRBV6-1 and J usage is TRBJ2-6; possible D gene TRBD2, 7 bases. V was shortened by 4 bases and J by 0 bases, with 10 bases between the two germline ends. The CDR3 loop spans 16 amino acids. Germline CDR1 reads MNHNS; CDR2 reads SASEGT. The DNA of the CDR3 is TGTGCCAGCAGTGCGAGGGGGGGCTCTGGGGCCAACGTCCTGACTTTC. Its translation is CASSARGGSGANVLTF.

J is TRBJ1-5 and V is TRBV7-8, with D uncertain. The CDR3 totals 15 residues. V dropped 5 bases and J dropped 4 bases, with 15 bases sitting between them. The germline V gene has CDR1 SGHVS and CDR2 FQNEAQ. CDR3 DNA sequence: TGTGCCAGCAGCCCGGGATGGGGAGCGAATCAGCCCCAGCATTTT. It yields the protein CASSPGWGANQPQHF.

The rearrangement joins TRBV13 to TRBJ2-1, with D hard to call. The CDR3 loop spans 13 amino acids. Germline V gene sequence: CDR1 PRHDT, CDR2 FYEKMQ (reference sequence). The V end was cut by 3 bases, the J end by 7 bases, with 10 bases between. This CDR3 reads CASSFLSRNEQFF. Written as DNA, the CDR3 is TGTGCCAGCAGCTTTCTCTCCAGGAATGAGCAGTTCTTC. Based on the CDR3 plus reference TRBV13 and TRBJ2-1, the full variable domain is AAGVIQSPRHLIKEKRETATLKCYPIPRHDTVYWYQQGPGQDPQFLISFYEKMQSDKGSIPDRFSAQQFSDYHSELNMSSLELGDSALYFCASSFLSRNEQFFGPGTRLTVL.

The count of this clone is one. The V call is TRBV15, the J call TRBJ1-1; D may be TRBD1 (6 bases). With 3 bases removed from V and 0 bases from J, the gap between germline ends came to 11 bases. Per the germline V gene, CDR1 is LNHNV and CDR2 is YYDKDF (reference sequence). This CDR3 spans 15 amino acids. CDR3 amino acids: CATSSPGQLNTEAFF. For the CDR3, the DNA is TGTGCCACCAGCAGCCCCGGACAGTTGAACACTGAAGCTTTCTTT.